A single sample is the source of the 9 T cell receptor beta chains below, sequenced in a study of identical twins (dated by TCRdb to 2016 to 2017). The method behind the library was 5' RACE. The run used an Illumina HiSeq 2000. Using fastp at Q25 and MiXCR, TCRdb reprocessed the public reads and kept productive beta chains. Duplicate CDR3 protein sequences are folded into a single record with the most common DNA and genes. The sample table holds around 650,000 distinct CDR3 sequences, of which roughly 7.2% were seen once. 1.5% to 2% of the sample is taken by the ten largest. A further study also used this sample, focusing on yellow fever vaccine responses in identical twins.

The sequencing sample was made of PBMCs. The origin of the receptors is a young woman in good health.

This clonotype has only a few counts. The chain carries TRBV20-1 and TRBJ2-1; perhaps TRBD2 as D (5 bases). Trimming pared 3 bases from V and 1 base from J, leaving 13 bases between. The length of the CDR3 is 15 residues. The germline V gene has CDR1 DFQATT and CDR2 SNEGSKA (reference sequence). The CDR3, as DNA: TGCAGTGCTAGTCTAGCTGAAATTTCCTACAATGAGCAGTTCTTC. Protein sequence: CSASLAEISYNEQFF.

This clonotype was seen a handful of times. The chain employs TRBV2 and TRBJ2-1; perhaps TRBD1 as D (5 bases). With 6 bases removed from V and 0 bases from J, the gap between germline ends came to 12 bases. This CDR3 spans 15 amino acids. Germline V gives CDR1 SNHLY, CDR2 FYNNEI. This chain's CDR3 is CASRTEEPSYNEQFF. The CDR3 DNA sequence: TGTGCCAGCAGGACAGAGGAGCCCTCCTACAATGAGCAGTTCTTC.

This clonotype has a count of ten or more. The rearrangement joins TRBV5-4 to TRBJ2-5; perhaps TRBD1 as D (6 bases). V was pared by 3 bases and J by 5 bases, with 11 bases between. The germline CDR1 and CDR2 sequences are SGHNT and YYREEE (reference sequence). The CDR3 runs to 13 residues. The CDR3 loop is CASSSQGSETQYF. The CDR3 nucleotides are TGTGCCAGCAGCTCACAGGGTAGCGAGACCCAGTACTTC.

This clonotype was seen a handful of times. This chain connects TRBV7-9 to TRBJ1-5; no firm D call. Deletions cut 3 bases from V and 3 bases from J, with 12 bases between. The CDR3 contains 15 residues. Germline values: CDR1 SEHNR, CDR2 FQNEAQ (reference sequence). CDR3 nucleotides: TGTGCCAGCAGCTTGTGGGGTGATGACAATCAGCCCCAGCATTTT. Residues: CASSLWGDDNQPQHF.

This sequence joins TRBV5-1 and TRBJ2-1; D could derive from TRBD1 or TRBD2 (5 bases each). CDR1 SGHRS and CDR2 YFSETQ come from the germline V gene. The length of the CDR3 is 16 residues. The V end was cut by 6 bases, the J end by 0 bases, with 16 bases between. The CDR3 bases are TGCGCCAGCACAGGGAGTGGCGGCTCCTCCTACAATGAGCAGTTCTTC. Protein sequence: CASTGSGGSSYNEQFF.

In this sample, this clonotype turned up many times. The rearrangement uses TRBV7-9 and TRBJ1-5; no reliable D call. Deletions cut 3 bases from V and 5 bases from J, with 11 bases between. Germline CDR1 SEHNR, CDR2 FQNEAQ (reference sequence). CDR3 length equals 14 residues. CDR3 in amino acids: CASSFPGEYQPQHF. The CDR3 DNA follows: TGTGCCAGCAGCTTCCCTGGGGAGTATCAGCCCCAGCATTTT.

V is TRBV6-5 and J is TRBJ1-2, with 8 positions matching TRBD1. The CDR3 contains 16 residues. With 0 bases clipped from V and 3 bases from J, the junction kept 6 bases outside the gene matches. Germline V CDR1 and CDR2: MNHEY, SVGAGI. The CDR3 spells CASSYSKQGAHYGYTF. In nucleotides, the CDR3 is TGTGCCAGCAGTTACTCGAAGCAGGGGGCCCACTATGGCTACACCTTC.

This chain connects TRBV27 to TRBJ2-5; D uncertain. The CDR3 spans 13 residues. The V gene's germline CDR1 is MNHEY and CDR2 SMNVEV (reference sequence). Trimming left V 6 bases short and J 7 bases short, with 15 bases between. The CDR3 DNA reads TGTGCCAGCAGGCCCCCACAAGTTCCGACCCAGTACTTC. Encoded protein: CASRPPQVPTQYF.

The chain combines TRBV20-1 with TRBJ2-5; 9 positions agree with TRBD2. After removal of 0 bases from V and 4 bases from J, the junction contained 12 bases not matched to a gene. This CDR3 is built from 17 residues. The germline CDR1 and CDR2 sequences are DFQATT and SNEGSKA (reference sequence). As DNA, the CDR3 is TGCAGTGCTAGAGAGTGGGTCGGGCGGGGGGGCCTAGAGACCCAGTACTTC. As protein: CSAREWVGRGGLETQYF.